This T cell receptor beta chain is drawn from a study of blood T cell repertoires in COVID-19. Across the study: There were acute and convalescent COVID-19 samples, and they came from the United States, Italy and Spain.

The participants were between roughly 18 and 90 years old and came from under 25 US areas. In the source study's methods: Amplification with reference gene primers provided the estimates of nucleated cell counts. Method: immunoSEQ multiplex PCR; TCRdb's copy keeps in-frame clones and lacks some. The V and J calls and the clone size are those of that table, but D and trimming were determined from the DNA. The data show 150,000 to 200,000 clones, 70% to 85% seen once. Germline V lookup: CDR1 MDHEN, CDR2 SYDVKM. CDR3 length equals 13 residues. The V gene end was trimmed by 7 bases and the J gene end by 2 bases; junction bases not matched to a gene: 3.

The chain has TRBV28 and TRBJ1-2, with 8 bases lining up with TRBD1. This TCR was sampled from a man aged 45 to 65 who had recovered from COVID-19. The specimen was PBMCs or T cells enriched from blood (not recorded which). The CDR3 here is CASNAGGNYGYTF. The CDR3 nucleotides are TGTGCCAGCAACGCAGGGGGCAACTATGGCTACACCTTC.